Presented here are 23 T cell receptor beta chains from one specimen sequenced in a study of CD8 T cells in Susac syndrome. RNA totalling about 0.5 to 1 ug underwent reverse transcription with random hexamers. TCRdb independently ran MiXCR on the immunoSEQ multiplex PCR reads; one entry per CDR3 protein. The sample comprises approximately 160,000 distinct CDR3 sequences, about 92% of which are singletons, and approximately 0.082% rests with the top ten. Sequences were obtained from CD4+ T cells from PBMCs. The source is a human donor in good health.

The chain couples TRBV6-6 to TRBJ2-7; tentatively, D is TRBD2 (5 bases). The CDR3 has 15 amino acids. V was pared by 9 bases and J by 1 base, with 19 bases between. Looked up from germline, CDR1 is MNHNY and CDR2 is SVGAGI (reference sequence). This CDR3 reads CASNPRGTTSYEQYF. Written as DNA, the CDR3 is TGTGCCAGTAATCCTCGGGGTACTACTTCCTACGAGCAGTACTTC.

The chain couples TRBV7-6 to TRBJ2-5; 9 nucleotides match TRBD2. The junction had 6 bases not matched to a gene; V was cut back by 5 bases and J by 2 bases. The CDR3 length is 15 residues. Germline-derived CDR1 and CDR2 are SGHVS and FNYEAQ. The CDR3 sequence is CASSLLAGRQETQYF. DNA for the CDR3: TGTGCCAGCAGCCTTCTAGCGGGGCGGCAAGAGACCCAGTACTTC.

There are a few counts of this clonotype. The CDR3, as DNA: TGTGCCAGCAGCCAGGGGATCTCTGGGGCCAACGTCCTGACTTTC. It codes for CASSQGISGANVLTF. The chain carries TRBV14 and TRBJ2-6; no clear D gene. In germline, CDR1 is SGHDN, CDR2 FVKESK. CDR3 size: 15 residues. V was clipped by 3 bases and J by 0 bases, with 6 bases between them.

The chain employs TRBV5-4 and TRBJ2-6; D unresolved. CDR1 and CDR2 from the germline V gene are SGHNT and YYREEE (reference sequence). The CDR3 is made up of 15 amino acids. V dropped 5 bases and J dropped 0 bases, with 9 bases sitting between them. CDR3 in amino acids: CASSGLGSGANVLTF. CDR3 DNA sequence: TGTGCCAGCAGTGGGCTGGGCTCTGGGGCCAACGTCCTGACTTTC.

This chain uses TRBV5-1 with TRBJ2-7; the D gene could be TRBD1 or TRBD2 (5 bases each). Germline lookup yields CDR1 SGHRS and CDR2 YFSETQ. CDR3 size: 18 residues. V was clipped by 1 base and J by 3 bases, with 23 bases between them. CDR3: CASSLPRDLSGPLYEQYF. In DNA, the CDR3 is TGCGCCAGCAGCTTGCCGAGGGACCTCTCGGGACCACTCTACGAGCAGTACTTC.

The chain links TRBV5-1 to TRBJ2-5; maybe TRBD2 (6 bases). CDR1 is SGHRS, CDR2 YFSETQ, per germline. Trimming shortened V by 4 bases and J by 1 base, and 20 bases separated the two germline ends. The CDR3 has 17 amino acids. CDR3 nucleotides: TGCGCCAGCAGCCTCCTTCCCGGGACTGGCTTCCAAGAGACCCAGTACTTC. Protein sequence: CASSLLPGTGFQETQYF.

The chain joins TRBV2 to TRBJ2-5; a possible D gene is TRBD1 (5 bases). Trimming removed 7 bases at V and 5 bases at J, with 14 bases between. The CDR3 contains 13 residues. Germline CDR1 reads SNHLY; CDR2 reads FYNNEI. The CDR3 bases are TGTGCCAGCAAGGGCAACAGGCAGGAGACCCAGTACTTC. Residues: CASKGNRQETQYF.

This clonotype was picked up a small number of times. The chain carries TRBV13 and TRBJ2-3; D call uncertain. V lost 5 bases and J 6 bases, leaving 6 bases between the germline ends. Germline V gene data show CDR1 as PRHDT and CDR2 as FYEKMQ (reference sequence). The CDR3 length is 11 residues. CDR3 region: CASSQGDTQYF. The CDR3 region has the DNA TGTGCCAGCAGCCAAGGGGATACGCAGTATTTT.

This chain links TRBV6-2 or TRBV6-3 with TRBJ2-2; 11 nucleotides line up with TRBD2. Germline CDR1 and CDR2: MNHEY and SVGEGT. Losses at the gene ends were 6 bases for V and 8 bases for J; bases not matched to a gene: 5. This CDR3 has 14 amino acids. The CDR3 sequence: CASRGLAVRGELFF. The CDR3 DNA reads TGTGCCAGCAGGGGACTAGCGGTCCGGGGGGAGCTGTTTTTT.

V is TRBV5-4 and J is TRBJ2-1; 11 bases agree with TRBD2. This CDR3 has 16 amino acids. The germline gives CDR1 SGHNT, CDR2 YYREEE (reference sequence). After removal of 0 bases from V and 5 bases from J, the junction contained 4 bases not matched to a gene. The CDR3 DNA is TGTGCCAGCAGCTTGGTGCTAGCGGGGGGTCACAATGAGCAGTTCTTC. It is translated as CASSLVLAGGHNEQFF.

The chain joins TRBV29-1 to TRBJ2-4; the match to TRBD1 covers 7 bases. Germline V gene lookup returns CDR1 SQVTM and CDR2 ANQGSEA. The V gene end was trimmed by 5 bases and the J gene end by 5 bases; junction bases not matched to a gene: 15. The CDR3 contains 16 residues. CDR3 loop: CSVQTGKLSSQNIQYF. DNA for the CDR3: TGCAGCGTTCAGACAGGGAAGCTTAGTAGTCAAAACATTCAGTACTTC.

The chain employs TRBV5-1 and TRBJ2-2, with TRBD2 matching 8 bases. Germline CDR1 is SGHRS and CDR2 is YFSETQ. The ends lost 0 bases at V and 6 bases at J; junction bases unmatched: 4. The CDR3 contains 15 residues. The CDR3 protein is CASSLAGGLAGELFF. CDR3 nucleotide sequence: TGCGCCAGCAGCTTGGCGGGAGGGCTCGCCGGGGAGCTGTTTTTT.

J is TRBJ1-1 and V is TRBV2; D is ambiguous. The germline CDR1 and CDR2 sequences are SNHLY and FYNNEI. The V and J ends lost 10 bases and 5 bases respectively, with 11 bases between them. This CDR3 is 11 amino acids long. This chain's CDR3 is CATQKGTEAFF. The CDR3 region has the DNA TGTGCCACCCAAAAGGGTACTGAAGCTTTCTTT.

The rearrangement uses TRBV3-1 and TRBJ1-1; D may be TRBD1 (5 bases). This CDR3 contains 15 residues. Trimming stripped 3 bases from V and 3 bases from J, with 14 bases between. Germline-derived CDR1 and CDR2 are LGHDT and YNNKEL (reference sequence). DNA for the CDR3: TGTGCCAGCAGCCAGCGACCCGAGGGGCACACTGAAGCTTTCTTT. Protein sequence: CASSQRPEGHTEAFF.

This clonotype was recorded only once. This chain connects TRBV19 to TRBJ2-3; 11 nucleotides match TRBD2. The CDR3 is 14 amino acids. V shed 7 bases, J shed 5 bases, and the junction held 5 bases outside the gene matches. In germline, CDR1 is LNHDA, CDR2 SQIVND (reference sequence). The CDR3 sequence is CASTSGRKEDTQYF. The DNA of the CDR3 is TGTGCCAGTACTAGCGGGAGGAAAGAAGATACGCAGTATTTT.

This clonotype was seen once. The chain combines TRBV20-1 with TRBJ2-5; 11 bases agree with TRBD2. CDR3 size: 15 residues. The germline V gene has CDR1 DFQATT and CDR2 SNEGSKA (reference sequence). With V trimmed by 3 bases and J by 5 bases, 8 bases remained unmatched. CDR3 nucleotide sequence: TGCAGTGCTAGCGGGACTAGCGGCGCCTCGGAGACCCAGTACTTC. Translation: CSASGTSGASETQYF.

This clonotype was counted only a few times. This sequence joins TRBV7-2 and TRBJ2-7; D unclear. Germline CDR1 and CDR2: SGHTA and FQGNSA. The CDR3 has 11 amino acids. V was trimmed by 3 bases and J by 5 bases, leaving 5 bases between them. CDR3 in DNA: TGTGCCAGCAGCTTCAACCACGAGCAGTACTTC. This codes for CASSFNHEQYF.

V usage is TRBV7-2 and J usage is TRBJ2-7; 9 bases match TRBD2. The CDR3 loop spans 16 amino acids. CDR1 SGHTA and CDR2 FQGNSA come from the germline V gene. V lost 5 bases, J lost 5 bases, and 13 bases stayed unmatched. The CDR3 DNA reads TGTGCCAGCAGCCCTGGAGGGAGCGGGGGGCGGAACGAGCAGTACTTC. Translating gives CASSPGGSGGRNEQYF.

The V and J genes are TRBV20-1 and TRBJ1-1; D gene uncertain. CDR3 size: 15 residues. Germline CDR1 reads DFQATT; CDR2 reads SNEGSKA (reference sequence). The V and J ends lost 3 bases and 7 bases respectively, with 21 bases between them. The CDR3: CSARDGKRTDYEAFF. CDR3 nucleotide sequence: TGCAGTGCTAGGGACGGCAAGAGGACGGACTATGAAGCTTTCTTT.

The chain couples TRBV6-1 to TRBJ2-5; D is possibly TRBD1 (7 bases). Germline V CDR1 and CDR2: MNHNS, SASEGT. This CDR3 region has 16 residues. V shed 4 bases and J shed 7 bases, with 22 bases lying between them. CDR3: CASSGPGDRFFRTQYF. For the CDR3, the DNA is TGTGCCAGCAGTGGACCGGGGGACAGATTTTTTCGGACCCAGTACTTC.

V usage is TRBV20-1 and J usage is TRBJ2-7; 10 nucleotides line up with TRBD1. After removal of 5 bases from V and 6 bases from J, the junction contained 4 bases not matched to a gene. CDR1 is DFQATT, CDR2 SNEGSKA, per germline (reference sequence). This CDR3 comprises 12 residues. The chain's CDR3 is CSARRTGGEQYF. For the CDR3, the DNA is TGCAGTGCTCGTAGGACAGGGGGCGAGCAGTACTTC.

Only a few counts were recorded for this clonotype. The genes are TRBV18 and TRBJ2-2; no firm D call. Trimming left V 6 bases short and J 4 bases short, with 6 bases between. The length of the CDR3 is 12 residues. Looked up from germline, CDR1 is KGHSH and CDR2 is LQKENI. The CDR3 DNA reads TGTGCCAGCTCTGAATCCACCGGGGAGCTGTTTTTT. Translated, it gives CASSESTGELFF.

The chain links TRBV12-3 or TRBV12-4 to TRBJ1-4; 9 bases line up with TRBD1. The V segment lost 5 bases and the J segment 6 bases; nucleotides outside the gene matches: 7. This CDR3 has 15 residues. CDR3 in amino acids: CASSPRQGGDEKLFF. In DNA, the CDR3 is TGTGCCAGCAGTCCCAGACAGGGGGGCGATGAAAAACTGTTTTTT.